This T cell receptor (beta chain) was identified during a study of shared clonotypes between healthy human individuals. Clones were sequenced by immunoSEQ multiplex PCR, and TCRdb holds only the in-frame ones, with some missing. The data show about 2 million clones, around 96% seen once. CD45RO-negative, CCR7-selected cells formed the naive CD8 fraction, which excluded terminally differentiated effector memory CD45RA+ cells. Germline-derived CDR1 and CDR2 are SGHVS and FQNEAQ. Trimming cost V 5 bases and J 5 bases; bases outside gene matches: 8. CDR3 size: 15 residues. The V call is TRBV7-8, the J call TRBJ1-5; TRBD1 agrees at 8 bases. The sample taken for sequencing was naive CD8+ T cells sorted from blood. The source is a man between 18 and 29 years old in good health. For the CDR3, the DNA is TGTGCCAGCAGCGCTAGGACAGGGTCCGATCAGCCCCAGCATTTT. Protein: CASSARTGSDQPQHF. Looking up the rest from reference TRBV7-8 and TRBJ1-5 gives the full variable domain: GAGVSQSPRYKVAKRGQDVALRCDPISGHVSLFWYQQALGQGPEFLTYFQNEAQLDKSGLPSDRFFAERPEGSVSTLKIQRTQQEDSAVYLCASSARTGSDQPQHFGDGTRLSIL.